The 11 T cell receptor beta chains in this list originate from one sample, sequenced in a study of CD8+CD57+ T cells in acquired aplastic anemia. Template material for TCR beta VDJ and CDR3 profiling consisted of genomic DNA. A single record per CDR3 protein comes from TCRdb applying MiXCR to the reads. The table shows 150,000 to 200,000 distinct CDR3 sequences, with less than 50% occurring only once. All patients picked for sequencing had shown, by flow cytometry, an expansion of CD8+CD57+ cells. Specimen: sorted CD4+, CD8+, or CD8+CD57+ T cells (not recorded which) from PBMCs. The receptors originated from a human donor with aplastic anemia.

This clonotype occurred many times. The chain has TRBV20-1 and TRBJ2-7; 9 bases agree with TRBD1. CDR1 is DFQATT and CDR2 is SNEGSKA in the germline V gene (reference sequence). V trimming: 0 bases; J trimming: 7 bases; junction bases outside the gene matches: 4. CDR3 size: 13 residues. DNA for the CDR3: TGCAGTGCTAGAGAACAGGGGGCTCATGAGCAGTACTTC. Its protein product is CSAREQGAHEQYF.

This clonotype was observed at least ten times. The chain couples TRBV24-1 to TRBJ2-3, with D tentatively TRBD2 (5 bases). The V end was cut by 2 bases, the J end by 2 bases, with 13 bases between. The CDR3 length is 16 residues. Germline values: CDR1 KGHDR, CDR2 SFDVKD. CDR3 amino acids: CATSDYVGGPTDTQYF. CDR3 nucleotide sequence: TGTGCCACCAGTGATTATGTCGGAGGTCCCACAGATACGCAGTATTTT.

This clonotype was picked up a small number of times. The gene calls are TRBV20-1 and TRBJ1-1, with a tentative D call TRBD1 (6 bases). Deletions cut 0 bases from V and 5 bases from J, with 10 bases between. Germline V lookup: CDR1 DFQATT, CDR2 SNEGSKA (reference sequence). The CDR3 covers 13 residues. The CDR3 reads CSAREIQGTEAFF. The CDR3, as DNA: TGCAGTGCTAGAGAGATACAGGGAACTGAAGCTTTCTTT.

This clonotype has more than one count but fewer than ten. V is TRBV7-2 and J is TRBJ2-3, with D uncertain. CDR1 is SGHTA, CDR2 FQGNSA, per germline. The length of the CDR3 is 14 residues. V lost 3 bases and J lost 2, with 9 bases in between. The CDR3 sequence is CASSFSRATDTQYF. CDR3 DNA: TGTGCCAGCAGCTTTAGCAGAGCCACAGATACGCAGTATTTT.

This clonotype was found many times. This chain uses TRBV12-3 or TRBV12-4 with TRBJ2-7; TRBD2 matches 7 bases. Losses at the gene ends were 3 bases for V and 0 bases for J; bases not matched to a gene: 5. This CDR3 contains 15 residues. CDR3 sequence: CASSFGGGSSYEQYF. In nucleotides, the CDR3 is TGTGCCAGCAGTTTCGGCGGGGGAAGCTCCTACGAGCAGTACTTC.

The rearrangement joins TRBV10-3 to TRBJ2-2; TRBD2 matches at 9 bases. CDR1 ENHRY and CDR2 SYGVKD come from the germline V gene. After removal of 7 bases from V and 0 bases from J, the junction contained 6 bases not matched to a gene. The CDR3 loop spans 16 amino acids. DNA for the CDR3: TGTGCCATCAACCCCCAGCGGGGGGCGAACACCGGGGAGCTGTTTTTT. As protein: CAINPQRGANTGELFF.

Only one count was recorded for this clonotype. This chain connects TRBV29-1 to TRBJ1-1; maybe TRBD1 (5 bases). CDR3 length: 12 amino acids. Trimming removed 7 bases from V and 2 bases from J, with 11 bases in between. Per the germline V gene, CDR1 is SQVTM and CDR2 is ANQGSEA. The chain's CDR3 is CSAGAINTEAFF. CDR3 in DNA: TGCAGCGCCGGGGCCATTAACACTGAAGCTTTCTTT.

About this clonotype: This may be a read error: a much more frequent sequence differs by one nucleotide. This rearrangement joins TRBV9 to TRBJ2-3; 8 bases map to TRBD2. CDR3 length equals 15 residues. Germline V gene lookup returns CDR1 SGDLS and CDR2 YYNGEE. CDR3 sequence: CAGSSGITGGDTQYF. CDR3 bases: TGTGCCGGCAGCTCCGGAATTACGGGAGGGGATACGCAGTATTTT. Full variable domain (rest looked up from reference TRBV9 and TRBJ2-3): DSGVTQTPKHLITATGQRVTLRCSPRSGDLSVYWYQQSLDQGLQFLIQYYNGEERAKGNILERFSAQQFPDLHSELNLSSLELGDSALYFCAGSSGITGGDTQYFGPGTRLTVL.

The chain recombines TRBV10-3 with TRBJ1-1, with TRBD1 matching 8 bases. Germline assignment: CDR1 ENHRY and CDR2 SYGVKD. The V segment lost 4 bases and the J segment 6 bases; nucleotides outside the gene matches: 7. This CDR3 is built from 14 residues. CDR3 loop: CAISARDRGPEAFF. The CDR3, as DNA: TGTGCCATCAGTGCCCGAGACAGGGGACCTGAAGCTTTCTTT.

Points on this clonotype: This may be a read error: a much more frequent sequence differs by one nucleotide. The chain uses TRBV5-1 and TRBJ2-1; the match to TRBD2 covers 11 bases. CDR1 is SGHRS and CDR2 is YFSETQ in the germline V gene. J lost 3 bases, V lost 2 bases, and 4 bases had no gene match. This CDR3 is built from 16 residues. CDR3 residues: CASSLLAGGGYNEQFF. In DNA, the CDR3 is TGCGCCAGCAGCTTATTAGCGGGAGGGGGCTACAATGAGCAGTTCTTC.

With respect to this clonotype: Compared with germline, one end of the junction differs, possibly owing to a read error. The V gene is TRBV11-3, the J gene TRBJ2-1, with a tentative D call TRBD2 (5 bases). The CDR3 consists of 13 residues. Germline CDR1 reads SGHNT; CDR2 reads YENEEA. CDR3 nucleotides: TGTGCCAGCAGCTCCAAACTAGTTACCTGGAGCCGGTTC. This gives the protein CASSSKLVTWSRF.